This T cell receptor (beta chain) emerged from a study of blood T cell repertoires in COVID-19. Turning to the study itself: PBMCs, B-cell-depleted T cells, or T cells were the source of the cDNA or gDNA that made up the material.

Trimming took off 8 bases at V and 8 bases at J, with 16 bases between the two ends. Germline CDR1 reads SNHLY; CDR2 reads FYNNEI. CDR3 size: 14 residues. The age range of participants was about 18 to 100 years, with residence in around 22 US areas. Participants' reported clinical history set cohort assignment. Recovered status applied to Cohort 3 donors who had two consecutive negative PCRs. It also applied to those with clearance or with symptom resolution. The repertoire was sequenced with immunoSEQ multiplex PCR; TCRdb's copy has only in-frame clones and lacks some. Here the sample spans roughly 280,000 clones, just under 90% being singletons.

The genes are TRBV2 and TRBJ1-6; possible D gene TRBD1, 6 bases. Sequencing was performed on PBMCs or T cells enriched from blood (not recorded which). This clonotype originated in an older woman who had recovered from COVID-19. The CDR3 sequence: CASGGQTQDSPLHF. The CDR3 nucleotides read TGTGCCAGCGGAGGACAGACCCAGGATTCACCCCTCCACTTT.